This TCR beta chain appears in the sequencing data of a study of T cell responses to AZD1222 COVID-19 vaccine. Study results and caveats: The study found vaccine-associated CD4 TCRs spanning spike, dominant at 160-218 and 743-854. It was only a handful of AZD1222 recipients who were seropositive at baseline. Samples come after the peak T cell response, not at day 14. Spike-specific TCR breadth and depth both grew after two AZD1222 doses.

The method was immunoSEQ multiplex PCR; TCRdb's version includes in-frame clones alone and lacks a portion of them. The sample gives approximately 140,000 clones, over 75% of which show up once; about 1.3% is in the top ten. V shed 5 bases, J shed 1 base, and the junction held 4 bases outside the gene matches. The CDR3 sequence is 15 residues long. CDR1 and CDR2 (germline): SGHNT, YENEEA. A remark on this clone: What it recognizes is unknown.

The material was peripheral blood, obtained on day 0 of AZD1222 vaccination. The chain recombines TRBV11-3 with TRBJ2-2, with 7 positions matching TRBD1. This TCR was recovered from an adult in good health. The CDR3 reads CASSPTGMNTGELFF. The CDR3 DNA follows: TGTGCCAGCAGCCCGACAGGGATGAACACCGGGGAGCTGTTTTTT.